The 21 T cell receptor beta chains listed next were all sequenced from one sample in a study of blood T cell repertoires in COVID-19. Assay used: immunoSEQ multiplex PCR; TCRdb lists only in-frame clones, some missing. The sample includes around 120,000 clones, roughly nine tenths of them seen just once. Sequenced: peripheral blood. The origin of the receptors is a man aged 50 to 60 with active COVID-19.

This clone was observed once. This sample also contains other DNA sequences that code for the same CDR3. The chain employs TRBV24-1 and TRBJ2-3; the D gene is possibly TRBD2 (7 bases). From germline, CDR1 is KGHDR and CDR2 SFDVKD. The CDR3 is 14 amino acids. Trimming took 4 bases from V and 2 from J, leaving 9 bases between them. CDR3 amino acids: CATSDRGATDTQYF. The CDR3 DNA reads as TGTGCCACCAGTGACCGGGGGGCCACAGATACGCAGTATTTT.

This chain joins TRBV7-9 and TRBJ2-1; D perhaps matches TRBD2 (5 bases). Germline values: CDR1 SEHNR, CDR2 FQNEAQ (reference sequence). The ends were cut back, 5 bases at V and 2 bases at J, with 13 bases in the middle. The CDR3 runs to 15 residues. The CDR3, as DNA: TGTGCCAGCAGCATCACTAGGAACGCCTACAATGAGCAGTTCTTC. Translated, it gives CASSITRNAYNEQFF.

V usage is TRBV14 and J usage is TRBJ1-2; 8 bases agree with TRBD1. J was trimmed by 6 bases and V by 5 bases; bases with no gene match: 11. The CDR3 spans 15 residues. Germline V CDR1 and CDR2: SGHDN, FVKESK. The CDR3 region is CASSNRPRQGNGYTF. CDR3 nucleotides: TGTGCCAGCAGCAATCGACCCAGACAGGGGAATGGCTACACCTTC. The whole variable domain, remainder taken from reference TRBV14 and TRBJ1-2, is EAGVTQFPSHSVIEKGQTVTLRCDPISGHDNLYWYRRVMGKEIKFLLHFVKESKQDESGMPNNRFLAERTGGTYSTLKVQPAELEDSGVYFCASSNRPRQGNGYTFGSGTRLTVV.

A single count supports this clone. This chain links TRBV2 with TRBJ1-1; a possible D gene is TRBD1 (6 bases). Trimming removed 9 bases from V and 1 base from J, with 12 bases in between. Germline-derived CDR1 and CDR2 are SNHLY and FYNNEI. This CDR3 has 13 residues. CDR3 region: CARGGLTNTEAFF. The CDR3 bases are TGTGCCAGAGGGGGTTTGACGAACACTGAAGCTTTCTTT.

V gene TRBV7-9 combines with J gene TRBJ2-3; TRBD2 agrees at 9 bases. Germline trimming cut 4 bases from V and 2 bases from J; bases unmatched to any gene: 7. CDR3 length equals 16 residues. In germline, CDR1 is SEHNR, CDR2 FQNEAQ (reference sequence). The CDR3 is CASSSAGTSSTDTQYF. DNA of the CDR3: TGTGCCAGCAGCTCCGCAGGGACTAGCTCCACAGATACGCAGTATTTT.

This rearrangement joins TRBV5-1 to TRBJ1-1, with D tentatively TRBD1 (6 bases). The V gene's germline CDR1 is SGHRS and CDR2 YFSETQ. This CDR3 is 15 amino acids long. V was trimmed by 5 bases and J by 5 bases, leaving 19 bases between them. The CDR3 spells CASSSHGGRETEAFF. In nucleotides, the CDR3 is TGCGCCAGCAGTTCCCACGGGGGGCGGGAAACTGAAGCTTTCTTT.

The V gene is TRBV24-1, the J gene TRBJ2-3; 8 bases map to TRBD2. The junction had 5 bases not matched to a gene; V was cut back by 8 bases and J by 2 bases. The CDR3 length is 14 residues. Germline-derived CDR1 and CDR2 are KGHDR and SFDVKD. The CDR3 is CATKGTRLTDTQYF. The CDR3 DNA reads as TGTGCCACCAAAGGGACTAGGCTCACAGATACGCAGTATTTT.

The V gene is TRBV6-5, the J gene TRBJ1-5; TRBD1 might be the D (5 bases). In germline, CDR1 is MNHEY, CDR2 SVGAGI. The CDR3 runs to 13 residues. Trimming removed 4 bases at V and 2 bases at J, with 6 bases between. The CDR3 region has the DNA TGTGCCAGCAGTTCCAGGGGCAATCAGCCCCAGCATTTT. Encoded protein: CASSSRGNQPQHF.

The rearrangement uses TRBV30 and TRBJ2-1; 7 nucleotides line up with TRBD1. Germline V gene sequence: CDR1 GTSNPN, CDR2 SVGIG (reference sequence). J was trimmed by 0 bases and V by 3 bases; bases with no gene match: 5. This CDR3 has 15 amino acids. The DNA for the CDR3 is TGTGCCTGGAGGAAGGGACAGAGCTCCTACAATGAGCAGTTCTTC. It is translated as CAWRKGQSSYNEQFF.

The genes are TRBV15 and TRBJ2-3; possible D gene TRBD2, 6 bases. The CDR3 contains 15 residues. The V end was cut by 1 base, the J end by 2 bases, with 10 bases between. The germline V gene encodes CDR1 LNHNV and CDR2 YYDKDF (reference sequence). The CDR3 DNA reads as TGTGCCACCAGCAGAGCGGCTAGCGACACAGATACGCAGTATTTT. Encoded protein: CATSRAASDTDTQYF.

The chain couples TRBV9 to TRBJ2-5, with D possibly TRBD2 on 5 matching bases. Trimming took 0 bases from V and 2 from J, leaving 8 bases between them. Looked up from germline, CDR1 is SGDLS and CDR2 is YYNGEE. The CDR3 has 14 amino acids. CDR3 sequence: CASSVGLAQETQYF. The CDR3 bases are TGTGCCAGCAGCGTAGGTCTAGCTCAAGAGACCCAGTACTTC.

The chain couples TRBV9 to TRBJ1-1; weak D call: TRBD1 (6 bases). CDR1 is SGDLS and CDR2 is YYNGEE in the germline V gene. CDR3 size: 15 residues. V lost 0 bases to trimming and J lost 3 bases, with 12 bases between them. CDR3 amino acids: CASSVDRGGHTEAFF. The CDR3 nucleotides are TGTGCCAGCAGCGTAGATAGGGGGGGTCACACTGAAGCTTTCTTT.

This chain uses TRBV5-4 with TRBJ2-3; D is possibly TRBD2 (5 bases). In germline, CDR1 is SGHNT, CDR2 YYREEE (reference sequence). The CDR3 covers 14 residues. V lost 4 bases and J lost 0, with 9 bases in between. The CDR3 DNA sequence: TGTGCCAGCAGCCAGGACTCGAGCACAGATACGCAGTATTTT. Its protein product is CASSQDSSTDTQYF. The full variable domain, its missing parts supplied by reference TRBV5-4 and TRBJ2-3, is ETGVTQSPTHLIKTRGQQVTLRCSSQSGHNTVSWYQQALGQGPQFIFQYYREEENGRGNFPPRFSGLQFPNYSSELNVNALELDDSALYLCASSQDSSTDTQYFGPGTRLTVL.

The V call is TRBV7-3, the J call TRBJ2-2, with 7 bases lining up with TRBD1. Looked up from germline, CDR1 is SGHTA and CDR2 is FQGTGA. The CDR3 consists of 14 residues. V dropped 6 bases and J dropped 2; count of bases not matched to a gene: 3. CDR3 nucleotide sequence: TGTGCCAGCAGGGACAGGATCAACACCGGGGAGCTGTTTTTT. Its translation: CASRDRINTGELFF. Full variable domain (remainder filled in from reference TRBV7-3 and TRBJ2-2): GAGVSQTPSNKVTEKGKYVELRCDPISGHTALYWYRQSLGQGPEFLIYFQGTGAADDSGLPNDRFFAVRPEGSVSTLKIQRTERGDSAVYLCASRDRINTGELFFGEGSRLTVL.

The chain carries TRBV7-6 and TRBJ2-1; D is perhaps TRBD2 (6 bases). Per germline, CDR1 SGHVS and CDR2 FNYEAQ. The CDR3 has 15 residues. The ends were cut back, 2 bases at V and 6 bases at J, with 14 bases in the middle. CDR3: CASSLWGVGGNEQFF. The CDR3 nucleotides are TGTGCCAGCAGCTTATGGGGGGTGGGTGGCAATGAGCAGTTCTTC.

V usage is TRBV20-1 and J usage is TRBJ1-2; 7 nucleotides agree with TRBD1. V gave up 3 bases and J gave up 9 bases; unmatched junction bases: 10. This CDR3 has 13 residues. The germline V gene has CDR1 DFQATT and CDR2 SNEGSKA (reference sequence). Here the CDR3 reads CSASSGTASRYTF. In DNA form, the CDR3 reads TGCAGTGCTAGTTCCGGGACAGCTTCTCGCTACACCTTC.

The rearrangement uses TRBV21-1 and TRBJ2-7; the table names TRBD2, a call not compared with the DNA. TRBV21-1 is a pseudogene locus. This CDR3 comprises 15 residues. The CDR3 coding sequence is TGTGCCAGCAGCAAAAGTCAGTATCCTGAGGGCGAGCAGTACGTC. This gives the protein CASSKSQYPEGEQYV.

This clone has a handful of counts. The genes are TRBV12-3 or TRBV12-4 and TRBJ1-2; the D gene is possibly TRBD1 (5 bases). The CDR3 totals 12 residues. Between the trimmed V and J ends, which lost 5 bases and 10 bases, there was a span of 14 bases. The CDR3 region has the DNA TGTGCCAGCAGTCCCCACCCGGGGGACTACACCTTC. Protein: CASSPHPGDYTF.

V usage is TRBV5-1 and J usage is TRBJ2-2, with unresolved D. Germline assignment: CDR1 SGHRS and CDR2 YFSETQ. The CDR3 sequence is 12 residues long. The V end was cut by 6 bases, the J end by 4 bases, with 7 bases between. The CDR3 reads CASTIATGELFF. CDR3 DNA: TGCGCCAGCACAATAGCCACCGGGGAGCTGTTTTTT.

V and J are TRBV27 and TRBJ2-1; 10 positions match TRBD1. Germline-derived CDR1 and CDR2 are MNHEY and SMNVEV (reference sequence). The CDR3 covers 12 residues. V shed 5 bases, J shed 13 bases, and the junction held 5 bases outside the gene matches. The CDR3 DNA sequence: TGTGCCAGCAGTCTCCGGACAGGGGGTCAGTTCTTC. Translating it yields CASSLRTGGQFF.

The J gene is TRBJ1-2, the V gene TRBV6-1, with 7 bases lining up with TRBD1. With V trimmed by 3 bases and J by 3 bases, 4 bases remained unmatched. The CDR3 length is 14 residues. CDR1 MNHNS and CDR2 SASEGT come from the germline V gene. DNA for the CDR3: TGTGCCAGCAGTGATGGGACAGACGACTATGGCTACACCTTC. The encoded protein is CASSDGTDDYGYTF.